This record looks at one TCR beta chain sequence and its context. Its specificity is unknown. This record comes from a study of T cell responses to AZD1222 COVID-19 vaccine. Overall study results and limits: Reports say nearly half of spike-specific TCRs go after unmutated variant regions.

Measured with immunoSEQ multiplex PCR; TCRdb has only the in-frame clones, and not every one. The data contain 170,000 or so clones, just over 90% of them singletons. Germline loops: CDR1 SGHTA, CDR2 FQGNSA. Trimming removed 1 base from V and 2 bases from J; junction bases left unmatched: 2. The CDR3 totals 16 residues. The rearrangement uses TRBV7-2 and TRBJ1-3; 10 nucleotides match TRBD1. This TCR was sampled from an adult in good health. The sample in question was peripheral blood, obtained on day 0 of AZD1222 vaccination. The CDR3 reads CASSLGGTGAGNTIYF. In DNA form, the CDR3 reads TGTGCCAGCAGCTTAGGTGGGACAGGGGCTGGAAACACCATATATTTT.